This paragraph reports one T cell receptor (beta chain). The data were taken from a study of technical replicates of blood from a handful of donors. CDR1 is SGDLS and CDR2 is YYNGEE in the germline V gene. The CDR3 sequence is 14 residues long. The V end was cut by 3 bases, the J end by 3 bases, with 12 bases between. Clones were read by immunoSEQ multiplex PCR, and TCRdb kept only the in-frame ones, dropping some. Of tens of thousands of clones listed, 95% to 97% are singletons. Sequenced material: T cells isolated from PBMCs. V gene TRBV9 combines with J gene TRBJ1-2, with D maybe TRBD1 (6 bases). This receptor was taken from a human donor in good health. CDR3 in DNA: TGTGCCAGCAGCGCTTCCGGGACACACTATGGCTACACCTTC. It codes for CASSASGTHYGYTF.